These 30 T cell receptor beta chains originate from one sample sequenced in a study of T cells after yellow fever vaccination. TCRdb re-analysed the 5' RACE reads in MiXCR, keeping a single row per CDR3 protein. The sample contains about 300,000 distinct CDR3 sequences, 6.8% of which appear only once. The sequenced sample was PBMCs, obtained approximately 47 days after the first yellow fever vaccination. The source of these receptors is a man between 18 and 35 years old who received the YFV17D yellow fever vaccine.

This sequence joins TRBV5-6 and TRBJ1-1; D is ambiguous. The CDR3 spans 14 residues. V was cut by 0 bases and J by 5 bases, with 11 bases left in between. The germline V gene has CDR1 SGHDT and CDR2 YYEEEE. The CDR3: CASSLAKLRTEAFF. CDR3 coding DNA: TGTGCCAGCAGCTTGGCCAAGCTGAGGACTGAAGCTTTCTTT. The complete variable domain, with remaining parts taken from reference TRBV5-6 and TRBJ1-1, reads DAGVTQSPTHLIKTRGQQVTLRCSPKSGHDTVSWYQQALGQGPQFIFQYYEEEERQRGNFPDRFSGHQFPNYSSELNVNALLLGDSALYLCASSLAKLRTEAFFGQGTRLTVV.

This clonotype has a count of ten or more. J is TRBJ1-1 and V is TRBV5-1; the D gene is possibly TRBD1 (6 bases). Looked up from germline, CDR1 is SGHRS and CDR2 is YFSETQ. V dropped 4 bases and J dropped 5 bases, with 9 bases sitting between them. The CDR3 has 12 residues. DNA of the CDR3: TGCGCCAGCAGCATAGGACAGACTGAAGCTTTCTTT. This encodes CASSIGQTEAFF. Together with reference TRBV5-1 and TRBJ1-1, the CDR3 gives the full variable domain: KAGVTQTPRYLIKTRGQQVTLSCSPISGHRSVSWYQQTPGQGLQFLFEYFSETQRNKGNFPGRFSGRQFSNSRSEMNVSTLELGDSALYLCASSIGQTEAFFGQGTRLTVV.

The table lists this clonotype with many counts. The V and J genes are TRBV7-9 and TRBJ2-7; tentative D call: TRBD1 (6 bases). This CDR3 is 16 amino acids long. CDR1 is SEHNR and CDR2 is FQNEAQ in the germline V gene (reference sequence). The V end was cut by 2 bases, the J end by 0 bases, with 14 bases between. This CDR3 reads CASSLPPGHPSYEQYF. The CDR3 nucleotides are TGTGCCAGCAGCTTACCCCCGGGACACCCCTCCTACGAGCAGTACTTC.

This clonotype was seen only a few times. The V and J genes are TRBV5-1 and TRBJ2-1, with 11 positions matching TRBD2. V lost 2 bases, J lost 9 bases, and 7 bases stayed unmatched. The germline gives CDR1 SGHRS, CDR2 YFSETQ. This CDR3 has 15 amino acids. The chain's CDR3 is CASSFSGGAVGEQFF. The DNA for the CDR3 is TGCGCCAGCAGCTTTAGCGGGGGGGCAGTAGGTGAGCAGTTCTTC.

CDR3 in DNA: TGTGCCAGCAGCTTACCTCGGGCCCCGGGGCAGTATTTT. Protein: CASSLPRAPGQYF. The chain employs TRBV11-2 and TRBJ2-3; D uncertain. The germline V gene encodes CDR1 SGHAT and CDR2 FQNNGV. V lost 2 bases and J lost 11, with 14 bases in between. This CDR3 comprises 13 residues.

This clonotype has only a few counts. The chain uses TRBV12-3 or TRBV12-4 and TRBJ1-6, with D possibly TRBD1 on 6 matching bases. Deletions cut 7 bases from V and 8 bases from J, with 18 bases between. This CDR3 region has 15 residues. Here the CDR3 reads CASTPGGGVYSPLHF. CDR3 coding DNA: TGTGCCAGCACACCGGGGGGGGGCGTTTATTCACCCCTCCACTTT.

The gene calls are TRBV4-2 and TRBJ2-3, with a weak D call TRBD2 (5 bases). The germline CDR1 and CDR2 sequences are LGHNA and YNFKEQ. V lost 1 base to trimming and J lost 5 bases, with 10 bases between them. This CDR3 region has 14 residues. CDR3 region: CASSQGSGEDTQYF. Written as DNA, the CDR3 is TGTGCCAGCAGCCAAGGGTCCGGGGAAGATACGCAGTATTTT.

The chain uses TRBV6-1 and TRBJ1-6; D not resolved. Per germline, CDR1 MNHNS and CDR2 SASEGT. Trimming removed 6 bases from V and 3 bases from J, with 12 bases in between. The CDR3 contains 15 residues. DNA of the CDR3: TGTGCCAGCAGAGTTCCGGGCCACTATAATTCACCCCTCCACTTT. Protein: CASRVPGHYNSPLHF.

This clonotype was counted at least ten times. This chain uses TRBV28 with TRBJ1-1, with D perhaps TRBD1 (6 bases). Germline lookup yields CDR1 MDHEN and CDR2 SYDVKM. This CDR3 has 14 residues. The ends were cut back, 6 bases at V and 5 bases at J, with 16 bases in the middle. CDR3 sequence (DNA): TGTGCCAGCAGCCCTTGGGGGGCAGGAACTGAAGCTTTCTTT. This sequence encodes CASSPWGAGTEAFF.

This rearrangement joins TRBV10-3 to TRBJ2-7; tentative D call: TRBD2 (5 bases). The CDR3 extends over 16 amino acids. CDR1 is ENHRY and CDR2 is SYGVKD in the germline V gene. V was cut by 3 bases and J by 2 bases, with 17 bases left in between. CDR3 region: CAISEIGVTGAYEQYF. DNA for the CDR3: TGTGCCATCAGTGAAATAGGAGTCACCGGGGCCTACGAGCAGTACTTC.

In this sample, this clonotype turned up a few times. The chain couples TRBV5-1 to TRBJ1-1; D uncertain. This CDR3 is built from 14 residues. Germline lookup yields CDR1 SGHRS and CDR2 YFSETQ. The V end was cut by 8 bases, the J end by 3 bases, with 17 bases between. In nucleotides, the CDR3 is TGCGCCAGTCGAACTACACCACCGGACACTGAAGCTTTCTTT. This sequence encodes CASRTTPPDTEAFF.

Notes on this clonotype: Sequence at one end of the junction differs from germline and may be a read error. The chain links TRBV20-1 to TRBJ2-2, with TRBD1 matching over 10 bases. The CDR3 spans 16 residues. Germline V gene lookup returns CDR1 DFQATT and CDR2 SNEGSKA (reference sequence). As DNA, the CDR3 is TGCTGTGCTAGAGGACCTTGGGACAGGGGCACCGGGGAGCTGTTTTTT. It translates to CCARGPWDRGTGELFF.

This clonotype was recorded at least ten times. This CDR3 is CATSRDSGGETQYF. CDR3 coding DNA: TGTGCCACCAGCAGAGATTCAGGGGGAGAGACCCAGTACTTC. V is TRBV15 and J is TRBJ2-5; 7 positions agree with TRBD1. This CDR3 region has 14 residues. The germline CDR1 and CDR2 sequences are LNHNV and YYDKDF (reference sequence). The V gene end was trimmed by 0 bases and the J gene end by 4 bases; junction bases not matched to a gene: 2.

This clonotype was seen ten or more times. J is TRBJ2-5 and V is TRBV7-2; D is possibly TRBD2 (6 bases). CDR1 and CDR2 from the germline V gene are SGHTA and FQGNSA. The length of the CDR3 is 17 residues. Trimming pared 5 bases from V and 7 bases from J, leaving 26 bases between. For the CDR3, the DNA is TGTGCCAGCAGCCCAACCCCACCCGGGGGTGCAGGGTGGACCCAGTACTTC. Protein product: CASSPTPPGGAGWTQYF. The whole variable domain, filled in from reference TRBV7-2 and TRBJ2-5, reads GAGVSQSPSNKVTEKGKDVELRCDPISGHTALYWYRQSLGQGLEFLIYFQGNSAPDKSGLPSDRFSAERTGGSVSTLTIQRTQQEDSAVYLCASSPTPPGGAGWTQYFGPGTRLLVL.

This clonotype came up many times. The rearrangement links TRBV7-2 to TRBJ2-5; 9 bases line up with TRBD2. V was clipped by 2 bases and J by 2 bases; unmatched bases: 6. CDR1 SGHTA and CDR2 FQGNSA come from the germline V gene. The CDR3 is 16 amino acids. The CDR3 is CASSLSLAGSQETQYF. The CDR3 bases are TGTGCCAGCAGCTTATCCCTAGCGGGGAGTCAAGAGACCCAGTACTTC. The full variable domain, in which reference TRBV7-2 and TRBJ2-5 provide the parts outside the CDR3, is GAGVSQSPSNKVTEKGKDVELRCDPISGHTALYWYRQSLGQGLEFLIYFQGNSAPDKSGLPSDRFSAERTGGSVSTLTIQRTQQEDSAVYLCASSLSLAGSQETQYFGPGTRLLVL.

This clonotype appeared many times. One end of the junction is discordant with germline, which a read error may explain. The chain joins TRBV5-1 to TRBJ2-3; D may be TRBD1 or TRBD2 (5 bases each). The CDR3 runs 14 residues. The germline gives CDR1 SGHRS, CDR2 YFSETQ. DNA of the CDR3: TGTGCCAGCAGCTGGGGGTCTAGCACAGATACGCAGTATTTT. It encodes CASSWGSSTDTQYF. The full variable domain, with the rest looked up from reference TRBV5-1 and TRBJ2-3, is KAGVTQTPRYLIKTRGQQVTLSCSPISGHRSVSWYQQTPGQGLQFLFEYFSETQRNKGNFPGRFSGRQFSNSRSEMNVSTLELGDSALYLCASSWGSSTDTQYFGPGTRLTVL.

The V gene is TRBV14, the J gene TRBJ1-2; D is unresolved. This CDR3 has 16 residues. The V end was cut by 3 bases, the J end by 6 bases, with 20 bases between. CDR1 is SGHDN and CDR2 is FVKESK in the germline V gene. CDR3 region: CASSQSLLSDPNGYTF. The CDR3 DNA sequence: TGTGCCAGCAGCCAGAGTCTGCTCTCGGACCCGAATGGCTACACCTTC.

In its sample, this clonotype was seen a few times. This chain uses TRBV4-3 with TRBJ2-2, with 8 nucleotides matching TRBD2. Trimming cost V 0 bases and J 6 bases; bases outside gene matches: 6. Germline CDR1 is LGHNA and CDR2 is YSLEER. This CDR3 has 16 amino acids. CDR3 amino acids: CASSQDPAGASGELFF. As DNA, the CDR3 is TGCGCCAGCAGCCAAGATCCAGCGGGGGCCTCCGGGGAGCTGTTTTTT.

The chain uses TRBV28 and TRBJ2-7; D remains unclear. Trimming removed 10 bases at V and 6 bases at J, with 19 bases between. Germline CDR1 is MDHEN and CDR2 is SYDVKM. The CDR3 contains 13 residues. The CDR3 protein is CATWVTKDAEQYF. CDR3 DNA sequence: TGTGCCACCTGGGTGACGAAAGACGCCGAGCAGTACTTC.

The rearrangement links TRBV12-3 or TRBV12-4 to TRBJ1-2; 7 nucleotides match TRBD1. The V and J ends lost 4 bases and 5 bases, in that order; junction bases with no gene match: 13. This CDR3 is built from 16 residues. The CDR3 nucleotides are TGTGCCAGCAGTTCCCGACAGGGACGAAACCGTTATGGCTACACCTTC. Translating it yields CASSSRQGRNRYGYTF.

The chain links TRBV4-1 to TRBJ2-2; D is ambiguous. The CDR3 is made up of 14 amino acids. Trimming pared 0 bases from V and 7 bases from J, leaving 9 bases between. Germline V gene lookup returns CDR1 MGHRA and CDR2 YSYEKL. In DNA form, the CDR3 reads TGCGCCAGCAGCCAAGAACCGAGCAGCGGGGAGCTGTTTTTT. It yields the protein CASSQEPSSGELFF.

Points on this clonotype: One end of the junction fails to match germline, which may point to a read error. This chain links TRBV10-3 with TRBJ2-5, with 7 nucleotides matching TRBD2. Germline V gives CDR1 ENHRY, CDR2 SYGVKD. The CDR3 is 12 amino acids. CDR3 region: CTIRREGETQYF. Written as DNA, the CDR3 is TGTACCATCAGAAGGGAGGGGGAGACCCAGTACTTC.

Details on this clonotype: The junction and the germline gene differ at one end; a read error may be behind it. The chain recombines TRBV12-3 or TRBV12-4 with TRBJ2-6, with a tentative D call TRBD2 (5 bases). This CDR3 comprises 18 residues. The CDR3 is CACSLAGLYSSGANVLTF. The CDR3, as DNA: TGTGCCTGCAGTTTAGCCGGACTGTACAGCTCTGGGGCCAACGTCCTGACTTTC.

The chain links TRBV12-3 or TRBV12-4 to TRBJ2-1; D unresolved. This CDR3 spans 13 amino acids. V was cut by 6 bases and J by 5 bases, with 11 bases left in between. Here the CDR3 reads CASSIDGNNEQFF. As DNA, the CDR3 is TGTGCCAGCAGCATCGACGGCAACAATGAGCAGTTCTTC.

In its sample, this clonotype was seen a few times. The genes are TRBV9 and TRBJ2-7; possibly TRBD1 for D (6 bases). With 0 bases removed from V and 3 bases from J, the gap between germline ends came to 7 bases. This CDR3 spans 13 amino acids. CDR1 SGDLS and CDR2 YYNGEE come from the germline V gene. The CDR3 region is CASSVADSYEQYF. CDR3 bases: TGTGCCAGCAGCGTAGCGGACAGCTACGAGCAGTACTTC.

The V call is TRBV7-6, the J call TRBJ2-6; the D gene is possibly TRBD1 (5 bases). The CDR3 consists of 16 residues. V lost 6 bases and J 0 bases, leaving 12 bases between the germline ends. The germline CDR1 and CDR2 sequences are SGHVS and FNYEAQ. The DNA for the CDR3 is TGTGCCAGCAGTAGAGGACAAACCTCTGGGGCCAACGTCCTGACTTTC. Protein sequence: CASSRGQTSGANVLTF. The full variable domain, rest sourced from reference TRBV7-6 and TRBJ2-6, is GAGVSQSPRYKVTKRGQDVALRCDPISGHVSLYWYRQALGQGPEFLTYFNYEAQQDKSGLPNDRFSAERPEGSISTLTIQRTEQRDSAMYRCASSRGQTSGANVLTFGAGSRLTVL.

The V call is TRBV9, the J call TRBJ2-3; perhaps TRBD2 as D (5 bases). The CDR3 contains 17 residues. V was clipped by 0 bases and J by 0 bases, with 14 bases between them. The germline gives CDR1 SGDLS, CDR2 YYNGEE. The CDR3 sequence: CASSVDPAGLSTDTQYF. CDR3 nucleotides: TGTGCCAGCAGCGTAGATCCCGCGGGCCTTAGCACAGATACGCAGTATTTT.

Worth noting for this clonotype: Compared with germline, one end of the junction differs, possibly owing to a read error. The chain has TRBV11-2 and TRBJ1-6; 7 bases agree with TRBD1. The CDR3 runs to 16 residues. The germline V gene encodes CDR1 SGHAT and CDR2 FQNNGV. The CDR3 sequence: CASSLEGAGYNSPLHF. For the CDR3, the DNA is TGTGCCAGCAGCCTAGAGGGGGCCGGCTATAATTCACCCCTCCACTTT.

This chain uses TRBV9 with TRBJ2-7; no clear D. Germline assignment: CDR1 SGDLS and CDR2 YYNGEE. Trimming shortened V by 2 bases and J by 0 bases, and 9 bases separated the two germline ends. The CDR3 runs 14 residues. CDR3 residues: CASSVSSSSYEQYF. The CDR3 DNA reads as TGTGCCAGCAGCGTCTCCTCGAGCTCCTACGAGCAGTACTTC.

This clonotype was observed a few times. V usage is TRBV29-1 and J usage is TRBJ2-1, with 9 bases matching TRBD2. The CDR3 has 15 amino acids. Germline V gives CDR1 SQVTM, CDR2 ANQGSEA. With V trimmed by 6 bases and J by 5 bases, 11 bases remained unmatched. CDR3 bases: TGCAGCGTGGCCCCGAAGGTAGCGGGGGACAATGAGCAGTTCTTC. Protein: CSVAPKVAGDNEQFF.